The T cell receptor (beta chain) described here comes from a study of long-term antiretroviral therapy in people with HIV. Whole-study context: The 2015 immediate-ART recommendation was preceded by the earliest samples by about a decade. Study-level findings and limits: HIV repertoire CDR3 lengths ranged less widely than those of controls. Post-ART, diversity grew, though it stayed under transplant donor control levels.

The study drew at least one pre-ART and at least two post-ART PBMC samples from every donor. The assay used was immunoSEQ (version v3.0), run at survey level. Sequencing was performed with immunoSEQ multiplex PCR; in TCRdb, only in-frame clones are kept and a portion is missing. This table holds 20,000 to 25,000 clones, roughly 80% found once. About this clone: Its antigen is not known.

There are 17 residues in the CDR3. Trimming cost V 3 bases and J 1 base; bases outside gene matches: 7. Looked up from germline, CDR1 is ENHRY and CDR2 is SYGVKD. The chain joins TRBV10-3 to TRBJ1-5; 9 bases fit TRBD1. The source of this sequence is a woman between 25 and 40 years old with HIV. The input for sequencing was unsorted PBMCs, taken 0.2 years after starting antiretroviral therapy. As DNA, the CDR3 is TGTGCCATCAGTGAAAGAGGGGGGACAGGGAGCAATCAGCCCCAGCATTTT. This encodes CAISERGGTGSNQPQHF.